Sequencing of this T cell receptor beta chain was carried out in a study of T cells in Graves' hyperthyroidism and ophthalmopathy. The trim removed 3 bases at V and 7 bases at J, leaving 1 base unmatched. CDR3 length: 13 residues. Per germline, CDR1 SGHAT and CDR2 FQNNGV. In its sample, this clonotype was seen a few times. The investigators amplified TCR beta CDR3 regions from RNA transcripts. First-round RT-PCR targeting the TCR CDR3 was performed with the HTBI primer set. Each CDR3 protein is one row after TCRdb ran MiXCR on the multiplex PCR reads. The table shows a few hundred thousand distinct CDR3 sequences, with approximately 15% occurring only once. Uncontrolled infection, other autoimmune disease, pregnancy and lactation each barred patients from inclusion. Diagnostic decisions used clinical symptoms, serum thyroxine and TRAb, thyroid ultrasound and orbital computed tomography. The source of the PBMCs was more than 9.5 ml of fresh peripheral blood.

The sequenced material came from blood. The rearrangement links TRBV11-2 to TRBJ2-1; 9 nucleotides agree with TRBD1. This receptor was obtained from a woman aged 25 to 39 with Graves' ophthalmopathy. The CDR3 here is CASSFDRGNEQFF. The CDR3 nucleotides read TGTGCCAGCAGCTTTGACAGGGGGAATGAGCAGTTCTTC.